Below are 16 T cell receptor beta chains sequenced from a single sample in a study of beta chain features in type 1 diabetes. General study results and limits: All four CD4+ subsets from Type 1 diabetes patients carried moderately but significantly shorter TCRB CDR3s.

For these receptors, no antigen is known. Since all of the isolated RNA was reverse transcribed, expressed TCRB transcripts were what got sequenced. TCRdb's table, derived via immunoSEQ multiplex PCR, lists solely in-frame clones and lacks some. The sample has roughly 250,000 clones; approximately 20% are singletons. Sequencing was done on a sample of naive CD4+ T cells from blood. These receptors were taken from a woman aged 40-49 years with type 1 diabetes.

For the CDR3, the DNA is TGTGCCAGCAGCGCTCCCGGGACTGCTTTGGGCGAGCAGTACTTC. It translates to CASSAPGTALGEQYF. This chain uses TRBV9 with TRBJ2-7; perhaps TRBD2 as D (6 bases). Trimming shortened V by 3 bases and J by 6 bases, and 19 bases separated the two germline ends. The CDR3 spans 15 residues. The germline CDR1 and CDR2 sequences are SGDLS and YYNGEE.

This clone was counted between two and nine times. J is TRBJ1-5 and V is TRBV6-5, with no clear D. The CDR3 is 15 residues long. The germline V gene encodes CDR1 MNHEY and CDR2 SVGAGI. V lost 2 bases and J lost 6, with 14 bases in between. The CDR3 nucleotides are TGTGCCAGCAGTTACGGTCACGGAGTGGGTCAGCCCCAGCATTTT. Translated, it gives CASSYGHGVGQPQHF.

This chain joins TRBV2 and TRBJ1-4, with 8 bases lining up with TRBD1. This CDR3 is built from 14 residues. Germline trimming cut 5 bases from V and 10 bases from J; bases unmatched to any gene: 9. CDR1 and CDR2 (germline): SNHLY, FYNNEI. CDR3 in amino acids: CASSPGTGVGKLFF. In nucleotides, the CDR3 is TGTGCCAGCAGTCCCGGGACAGGAGTAGGAAAACTGTTTTTT.

V is TRBV7-2 and J is TRBJ2-7, with 7 bases that match TRBD1. With V trimmed by 5 bases and J by 0 bases, 7 bases remained unmatched. CDR1 SGHTA and CDR2 FQGNSA come from the germline V gene. This CDR3 is 15 amino acids long. The CDR3, as DNA: TGTGCCAGCAGCCAGTTGGGGACAGCCTCCTACGAGCAGTACTTC. Protein: CASSQLGTASYEQYF. The full variable domain, its missing parts supplied by reference TRBV7-2 and TRBJ2-7, is GAGVSQSPSNKVTEKGKDVELRCDPISGHTALYWYRQSLGQGLEFLIYFQGNSAPDKSGLPSDRFSAERTGGSVSTLTIQRTQQEDSAVYLCASSQLGTASYEQYFGPGTRLTVT.

This sequence joins TRBV29-1 and TRBJ1-3; D is uncertain. The CDR3 loop spans 16 amino acids. Trimming stripped 4 bases from V and 0 bases from J, with 16 bases between. CDR1 SQVTM and CDR2 ANQGSEA come from the germline V gene. DNA for the CDR3: TGCAGCGTTGGGAGAAGGTCGAAAGCCTCTGGAAACACCATATATTTT. This gives the protein CSVGRRSKASGNTIYF.

This rearrangement joins TRBV4-1 to TRBJ2-1, with 9 bases lining up with TRBD1. With 0 bases clipped from V and 10 bases from J, the junction kept 4 bases outside the gene matches. The germline gives CDR1 MGHRA, CDR2 YSYEKL. The CDR3 covers 14 residues. The CDR3 reads CASSQEDRGREQFF. Here the CDR3 DNA reads TGCGCCAGCAGCCAAGAGGACAGGGGCCGGGAGCAGTTCTTC.

This clone was seen a handful of times. V is TRBV4-3 and J is TRBJ1-4, with D maybe TRBD1 (5 bases). Germline CDR1 and CDR2: LGHNA and YSLEER. V lost 1 base, J lost 8 bases, and 11 bases lay in between. CDR3 length: 14 amino acids. CDR3 nucleotide sequence: TGCGCCAGCAGCCAAGGGACACGGATCGAAAAACTGTTTTTT. Amino acid sequence: CASSQGTRIEKLFF.

This clone has more than one count but fewer than ten. The chain's CDR3 is CASSPDAQRGHEKLFF. As DNA, the CDR3 is TGTGCCAGCAGCCCCGATGCGCAAAGGGGTCATGAAAAACTGTTTTTT. This rearrangement joins TRBV7-8 to TRBJ1-4; D may be TRBD1 (5 bases). This CDR3 is built from 16 residues. Germline V gene data show CDR1 as SGHVS and CDR2 as FQNEAQ. V gave up 5 bases and J gave up 6 bases, with 19 bases separating them. Full variable domain (rest looked up from reference TRBV7-8 and TRBJ1-4): GAGVSQSPRYKVAKRGQDVALRCDPISGHVSLFWYQQALGQGPEFLTYFQNEAQLDKSGLPSDRFFAERPEGSVSTLKIQRTQQEDSAVYLCASSPDAQRGHEKLFFGSGTQLSVL.

This clone was recorded a few times. This chain connects TRBV19 to TRBJ2-6, with a possible D match to TRBD2 (6 bases). V gave up 5 bases and J gave up 0 bases, with 14 bases separating them. Germline V lookup: CDR1 LNHDA, CDR2 SQIVND (reference sequence). The CDR3 extends over 17 amino acids. CDR3 in amino acids: CASSPVGLRSGANVLTF. The CDR3 DNA is TGTGCCAGTAGTCCCGTGGGACTCCGCTCTGGGGCCAACGTCCTGACTTTC.

This clone was counted only a few times. The gene calls are TRBV19 and TRBJ2-5, with a weak D call TRBD1 (5 bases). Germline-derived CDR1 and CDR2 are LNHDA and SQIVND (reference sequence). CDR3 length: 14 amino acids. With 3 bases removed from V and 2 bases from J, the gap between germline ends came to 10 bases. In nucleotides, the CDR3 is TGTGCCAGTAGTATGGGGCGGAATCAAGAGACCCAGTACTTC. Its protein is CASSMGRNQETQYF. Looking up the rest from reference TRBV19 and TRBJ2-5 gives the full variable domain: DGGITQSPKYLFRKEGQNVTLSCEQNLNHDAMYWYRQDPGQGLRLIYYSQIVNDFQKGDIAEGYSVSREKKESFPLTVTSAQKNPTAFYLCASSMGRNQETQYFGPGTRLLVL.

There are a few counts of this clone. The genes are TRBV14 and TRBJ2-1; 10 bases fit TRBD2. The germline V gene has CDR1 SGHDN and CDR2 FVKESK. J gave up 13 bases and V 1 base, and 10 bases lay outside the gene matches. The CDR3 is made up of 15 amino acids. The CDR3 is CASSQVTSAGGLQFF. The DNA of the CDR3 is TGTGCCAGCAGCCAAGTTACATCAGCGGGGGGGCTTCAGTTCTTC.

J is TRBJ2-7 and V is TRBV7-2; D not resolved. Germline V gives CDR1 SGHTA, CDR2 FQGNSA. The CDR3 sequence is 13 residues long. Trimming left V 5 bases short and J 0 bases short, with 8 bases between. The CDR3 reads CASSDSNSYEQYF. The CDR3 DNA reads TGTGCCAGCAGCGACTCAAACTCCTACGAGCAGTACTTC.

V gene TRBV29-1 combines with J gene TRBJ2-1; possible D gene TRBD2, 6 bases. The V gene's germline CDR1 is SQVTM and CDR2 ANQGSEA. The CDR3 consists of 15 residues. V lost 7 bases, J lost 5 bases, and 21 bases lay in between. In DNA form, the CDR3 reads TGCAGCGCCGGCGGCGGGAAATTACCTGACAATGAGCAGTTCTTC. Its translation: CSAGGGKLPDNEQFF.

A remark on this clone: The junction departs from the called germline gene at one end, perhaps through a read error. The CDR3 protein is CASNLVADEQYF. In DNA, the CDR3 is TGTGCCAGCAACTTAGTAGCGGACGAGCAGTACTTC. The chain employs TRBV7-2 and TRBJ2-7; possibly TRBD2 for D (6 bases). Germline V gene lookup returns CDR1 SGHTA and CDR2 FQGNSA. This CDR3 comprises 12 residues. Supplemented by reference TRBV7-2 and TRBJ2-7, the full variable domain reads GAGVSQSPSNKVTEKGKDVELRCDPISGHTALYWYRQSLGQGLEFLIYFQGNSAPDKSGLPSDRFSAERTGGSVSTLTIQRTQQEDSAVYLCASNLVADEQYFGPGTRLTVT.

This clone has a handful of counts. The chain carries TRBV7-3 and TRBJ1-1; D call uncertain. Trimming took off 3 bases at V and 3 bases at J, with 8 bases between the two ends. Germline values: CDR1 SGHTA, CDR2 FQGTGA. This CDR3 has 13 amino acids. This CDR3 reads CASSLTLYTEAFF. The CDR3 coding sequence is TGTGCCAGCAGCTTGACACTCTACACTGAAGCTTTCTTT.

V and J are TRBV28 and TRBJ1-1; TRBD1 is a possible D gene (5 bases). CDR3 length: 16 residues. Germline CDR1 is MDHEN and CDR2 is SYDVKM. Trimming removed 3 bases at V and 0 bases at J, with 14 bases between. In nucleotides, the CDR3 is TGTGCCAGCAGTTTGGGGGGGTCGAGAGTGAACACTGAAGCTTTCTTT. It is translated as CASSLGGSRVNTEAFF. The variable domain in full, completed from reference TRBV28 and TRBJ1-1, reads DVKVTQSSRYLVKRTGEKVFLECVQDMDHENMFWYRQDPGLGLRLIYFSYDVKMKEKGDIPEGYSVSREKKERFSLILESASTNQTSMYLCASSLGGSRVNTEAFFGQGTRLTVV.